The TCR beta chain described here comes from a study of Ad26.COV2.S vaccination and SARS-CoV-2 variants. In regard to this clone: Its target is unknown.

The study's findings and limits: From the TCR breadth and depth analyses, total T cell responses may have been underestimated. Vaccinated individuals (as opposed to placebo recipients) had higher spike-specific TCR breadth. CD8+ and CD4+ T cells specific for spike reportedly responded with substantial breadth after vaccination.

The V gene lost 3 bases and the J gene lost 1 base, with 12 bases spanning the gap. The CDR3 extends over 16 amino acids. Germline V gene data show CDR1 as SGHDN and CDR2 as FVKESK. Method: immunoSEQ multiplex PCR; TCRdb's copy keeps in-frame clones and lacks some. The sample holds approximately 97,000 clones, around 82% seen once. The TCR sequence derives from a human donor who had recovered from COVID-19. The material sequenced was peripheral blood, taken after recovery from COVID-19. The rearrangement uses TRBV14 and TRBJ2-2; TRBD1 might be the D (6 bases). As DNA, the CDR3 is TGTGCCAGCAGCCAGCAGGGGCGTGGGAACACCGGGGAGCTGTTTTTT. It specifies CASSQQGRGNTGELFF. The variable domain in full, completed from reference TRBV14 and TRBJ2-2, reads EAGVTQFPSHSVIEKGQTVTLRCDPISGHDNLYWYRRVMGKEIKFLLHFVKESKQDESGMPNNRFLAERTGGTYSTLKVQPAELEDSGVYFCASSQQGRGNTGELFFGEGSRLTVL.